These 15 T cell receptor beta chains originate from one sample sequenced in a study of blood T cell repertoires in COVID-19. Only in-frame clones appear in the TCRdb table, and some are missing; sequencing was by immunoSEQ multiplex PCR. Here the sample spans 55,000 to 75,000 clones, roughly 86% being singletons. The sample consisted of peripheral blood. The receptors stem from a man in his 60s with acute or convalescent COVID-19.

This chain uses TRBV19 with TRBJ2-5; possible D gene TRBD2, 5 bases. CDR3 length: 15 residues. Trimming removed 4 bases from V and 1 base from J, with 13 bases in between. Germline V gene data show CDR1 as LNHDA and CDR2 as SQIVND (reference sequence). The CDR3 nucleotides are TGTGCCAGTAGTAACTCCCCGGACTTCCAAGAGACCCAGTACTTC. Translation gives CASSNSPDFQETQYF.

The rearrangement joins TRBV6-6 to TRBJ1-5; D is undetermined. V was cut by 0 bases and J by 4 bases, with 10 bases left in between. CDR1 is MNHNY and CDR2 is SVGAGI in the germline V gene (reference sequence). The CDR3 runs 15 residues. In DNA, the CDR3 is TGTGCCAGCAGTTACTCGTCTGGGCCGAATCAGCCCCAGCATTTT. As protein: CASSYSSGPNQPQHF.

The gene calls are TRBV19 and TRBJ2-3, with D uncertain. The length of the CDR3 is 14 residues. Germline V gives CDR1 LNHDA, CDR2 SQIVND (reference sequence). V gave up 1 base and J gave up 2 bases, with 7 bases separating them. CDR3: CASSIGADTDTQYF. The CDR3, as DNA: TGTGCCAGTAGTATAGGGGCAGACACAGATACGCAGTATTTT.

J is TRBJ2-1 and V is TRBV2, with TRBD1 identical over 9 bases. J was trimmed by 9 bases and V by 7 bases; bases with no gene match: 10. The germline CDR1 and CDR2 sequences are SNHLY and FYNNEI. This CDR3 is built from 14 residues. DNA for the CDR3: TGTGCCAGCATGGGGAGACAGGGGGTTGGTGAGCAGTTCTTC. Protein: CASMGRQGVGEQFF.

In DNA, the CDR3 is TGTGCCAGCAGCTTCACCCCAGGACTCGTCAGAGAGACCCAGTACTTC. Its protein is CASSFTPGLVRETQYF. This chain joins TRBV7-9 and TRBJ2-5, with D possibly matching TRBD2 (5 bases). The CDR3 is 16 residues long. Germline loops: CDR1 SEHNR, CDR2 FQNEAQ (reference sequence). V was clipped by 3 bases and J by 4 bases, with 18 bases between them.

The chain is built from TRBV5-1 and TRBJ1-1; the match to TRBD1 covers 9 bases. The CDR3 is 12 residues long. Germline-derived CDR1 and CDR2 are SGHRS and YFSETQ. V lost 3 bases and J lost 8; bases outside the gene matches: 2. The CDR3 region is CASSWGQGEAFF. CDR3 sequence (DNA): TGCGCCAGCAGCTGGGGACAGGGCGAAGCTTTCTTT.

The chain couples TRBV6-6 to TRBJ1-3; 7 bases are a match to TRBD1. V trimming: 7 bases; J trimming: 0 bases; junction bases outside the gene matches: 3. Germline CDR1 reads MNHNY; CDR2 reads SVGAGI (reference sequence). The CDR3 is 14 amino acids. This CDR3 reads CASKQGFSGNTIYF. CDR3 coding DNA: TGTGCCAGCAAACAGGGGTTCTCTGGAAACACCATATATTTT.

The chain recombines TRBV7-9 with TRBJ1-1, with TRBD1 as a possible D gene (5 bases). CDR3 length: 13 amino acids. Trimming removed 1 base at V and 6 bases at J, with 9 bases between. Germline-derived CDR1 and CDR2 are SEHNR and FQNEAQ (reference sequence). CDR3: CASSLGLGPEAFF. CDR3 coding DNA: TGTGCCAGCAGCTTAGGACTGGGGCCTGAAGCTTTCTTT.

The chain carries TRBV30 and TRBJ2-3; tentatively, D is TRBD2 (6 bases). The CDR3 sequence is 14 residues long. Between the trimmed V and J ends, which lost 0 bases and 2 bases, there was a span of 9 bases. Germline V gene data show CDR1 as GTSNPN and CDR2 as SVGIG (reference sequence). CDR3 nucleotide sequence: TGTGCCTGGAGTGTCGGGGGATACACAGATACGCAGTATTTT. Amino acids: CAWSVGGYTDTQYF.

This clone showed up just a few times. The chain links TRBV10-3 to TRBJ1-2; 10 bases are a match to TRBD1. J gave up 7 bases and V 6 bases, and 5 bases lay outside the gene matches. Germline lookup yields CDR1 ENHRY and CDR2 SYGVKD. The CDR3 extends over 13 amino acids. CDR3 DNA: TGTGCCATCAGGACAGGGGGCGAATCTGGCTACACCTTC. This translates into CAIRTGGESGYTF.

This clone occurred many times. The J gene is TRBJ2-1, the V gene TRBV30; D gene unclear. Germline V gene lookup returns CDR1 GTSNPN and CDR2 SVGIG (reference sequence). The CDR3 covers 12 residues. V lost 0 bases and J lost 3, with 3 bases in between. The CDR3 sequence is CAWSVLYNEQFF. Here the CDR3 DNA reads TGTGCCTGGAGTGTCCTCTACAATGAGCAGTTCTTC.

The genes are TRBV3-1 (or the pseudogene TRBV3-2) and TRBJ2-1; 8 bases are a match to TRBD1. The germline gives CDR1 LGHDT, CDR2 YNNKEL (reference sequence). CDR3 size: 16 residues. The V gene end was trimmed by 2 bases and the J gene end by 4 bases; junction bases not matched to a gene: 7. The CDR3 region is CASSQHPTGAYNEQFF. DNA of the CDR3: TGTGCCAGCAGCCAACACCCGACAGGGGCTTACAATGAGCAGTTCTTC.

This clone occurred a few times. V usage is TRBV6-2 or TRBV6-3 and J usage is TRBJ2-7; D may be TRBD2 (6 bases). CDR3 length: 16 amino acids. The V and J ends lost 2 bases and 3 bases respectively, with 17 bases between them. Germline-derived CDR1 and CDR2 are MNHEY and SVGEGT. This chain's CDR3 is CASSYGGATRDYEQYF. In nucleotides, the CDR3 is TGTGCCAGCAGTTACGGCGGGGCTACCCGGGACTACGAGCAGTACTTC.

The V and J genes are TRBV29-1 and TRBJ2-7; 9 nucleotides agree with TRBD1. CDR3 length: 12 residues. The germline V gene has CDR1 SQVTM and CDR2 ANQGSEA. V lost 7 bases, J lost 0 bases, and 1 base stayed unmatched. CDR3 sequence reads: CSGTGDSYEQYF. The CDR3 coding sequence is TGCAGCGGGACAGGGGACTCCTACGAGCAGTACTTC.

J is TRBJ1-2 and V is TRBV19, with a possible D match to TRBD1 (5 bases). Germline CDR1 is LNHDA and CDR2 is SQIVND (reference sequence). This CDR3 has 17 amino acids. Between the trimmed V and J ends, which lost 0 bases and 7 bases, there was a span of 21 bases. CDR3 sequence: CASSIELDNQFGRGYTF. The CDR3 nucleotides are TGTGCCAGTAGTATAGAGTTGGACAATCAATTCGGGCGTGGCTACACCTTC.